The clone carrying this TCR beta chain has a handful of counts. Participants reported their clinical history, and cohort assignment relied on those reports. This record belongs to a study of blood T cell repertoires in COVID-19. Looking at the study overall: Samples representing acute and convalescent COVID-19 were sourced from the United States, Italy and Spain. The cDNA or gDNA used as material had been derived from T cells, B-cell-depleted T cells, or PBMCs.

Sequenced by immunoSEQ multiplex PCR; TCRdb stores in-frame clones only, minus some. The sample has about 160,000 clones, roughly 84% seen once. V was pared by 6 bases and J by 5 bases, with 2 bases of the junction left unmatched. The CDR3 runs 13 residues. Germline-derived CDR1 and CDR2 are MNHEY and SVGEGT. Sequencing input: PBMCs or T cells enriched from blood (not recorded which). This sequence joins TRBV6-2 or TRBV6-3 and TRBJ2-7; 12 nucleotides agree with TRBD1. The clonotype originates from a man aged 60 to 69 who had recovered from COVID-19. The CDR3 reads CASSRDRGHEQYF. The CDR3 bases are TGTGCCAGCAGCCGGGACAGGGGGCACGAGCAGTACTTC.